What follows is one TCR beta chain and its context. This CDR3 has 17 residues. V was clipped by 3 bases and J by 4 bases; unmatched bases: 10. Germline V gene sequence: CDR1 SNHLY, CDR2 FYNNEI. Data came from immunoSEQ multiplex PCR; TCRdb stores just in-frame clones and leaves some out. The sample records about 1 million clones, more than 65% being singletons. The sample comes from a study of shared clonotypes between healthy human individuals. Study-level information: Researchers assigned three CD4 naive, three CD4 memory, two CD8 naive and one CD8 memory plate to each donor.

Sequencing input: memory CD4+ T cells sorted from blood. The subset here: CD45RA-negative fraction. This rearrangement joins TRBV2 to TRBJ1-1; 11 bases are a match to TRBD1. The receptor comes from a man younger than 35 in good health. The CDR3: CASSEAMGTGGLTEAFF. The CDR3 bases are TGTGCCAGCAGTGAGGCAATGGGGACAGGGGGTCTCACTGAAGCTTTCTTT.